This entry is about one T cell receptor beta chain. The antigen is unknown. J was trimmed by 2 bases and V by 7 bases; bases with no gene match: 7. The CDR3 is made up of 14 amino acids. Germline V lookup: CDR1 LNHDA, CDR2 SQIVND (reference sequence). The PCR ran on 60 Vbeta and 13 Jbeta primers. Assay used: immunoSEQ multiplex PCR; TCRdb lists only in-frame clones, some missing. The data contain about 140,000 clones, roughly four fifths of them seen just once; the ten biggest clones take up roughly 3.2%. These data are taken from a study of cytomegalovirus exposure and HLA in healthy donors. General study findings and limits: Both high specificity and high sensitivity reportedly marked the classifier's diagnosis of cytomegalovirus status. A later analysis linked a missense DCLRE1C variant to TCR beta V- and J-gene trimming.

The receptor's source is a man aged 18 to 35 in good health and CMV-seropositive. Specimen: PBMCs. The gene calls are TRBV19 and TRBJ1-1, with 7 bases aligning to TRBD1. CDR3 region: CASNRQGSNTEAFF. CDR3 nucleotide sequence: TGTGCCAGTAACCGACAGGGTTCCAACACTGAAGCTTTCTTT.